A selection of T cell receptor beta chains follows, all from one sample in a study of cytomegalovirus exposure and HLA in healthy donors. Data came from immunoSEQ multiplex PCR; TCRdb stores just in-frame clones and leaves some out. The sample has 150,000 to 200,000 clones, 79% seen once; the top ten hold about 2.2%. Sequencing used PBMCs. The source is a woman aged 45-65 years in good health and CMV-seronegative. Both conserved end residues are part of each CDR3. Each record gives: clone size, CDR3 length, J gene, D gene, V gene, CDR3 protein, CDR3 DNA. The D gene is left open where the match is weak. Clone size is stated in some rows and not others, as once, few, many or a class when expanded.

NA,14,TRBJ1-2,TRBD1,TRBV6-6,CASSRDRGQYGYTF,TGTGCCAGCAGTCGGGACAGGGGGCAATATGGCTACACCTTC
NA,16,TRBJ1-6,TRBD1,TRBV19,CASSVTGVNYNSPLHF,TGTGCCAGTAGTGTTACAGGGGTGAACTATAATTCACCCCTCCACTTT
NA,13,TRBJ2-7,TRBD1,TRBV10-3,CAISATGGHEQYF,TGTGCCATCAGTGCTACAGGGGGGCACGAGCAGTACTTC
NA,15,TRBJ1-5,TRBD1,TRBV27,CASSRQGQSNQPQHF,TGTGCCAGCAGTCGACAGGGGCAGAGCAATCAGCCCCAGCATTTT
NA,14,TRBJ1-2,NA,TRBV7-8,CASSLSFTAYGYTF,TGTGCCAGCAGCTTAAGTTTTACAGCCTATGGCTACACCTTC
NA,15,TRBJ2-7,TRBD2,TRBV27,CASSSSSGGHSVQYF,TGTGCCAGCAGTTCCTCTAGCGGGGGACACTCGGTGCAGTACTTC
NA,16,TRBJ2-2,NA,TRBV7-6,CASSLAVAGNTGELFF,TGTGCCAGCAGCTTAGCCGTCGCGGGCAACACCGGGGAGCTGTTTTTT
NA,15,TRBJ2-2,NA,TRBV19,CASSTQGSGTGELFF,TGTGCCAGTAGTACGCAGGGATCGGGCACCGGGGAGCTGTTTTTT
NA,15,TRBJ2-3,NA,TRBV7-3,CASSLGQGLADTQYF,TGTGCCAGCAGCTTAGGCCAGGGTCTCGCAGATACGCAGTATTTT
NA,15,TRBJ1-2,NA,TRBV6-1,CASKENIRQAHGYTF,TGTGCCAGCAAAGAAAATATCCGACAGGCCCATGGCTACACCTTC
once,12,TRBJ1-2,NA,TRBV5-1,CASSPDRYGYTF,TGCGCCAGCAGCCCCGACAGGTATGGCTACACCTTC
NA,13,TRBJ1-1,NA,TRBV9,CASSAQLDTEAFF,TGTGCCAGCAGCGCCCAGTTGGACACTGAAGCTTTCTTT
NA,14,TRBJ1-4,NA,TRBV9,CASSVGSPGEKLFF,TGTGCCAGCAGCGTAGGGTCCCCCGGTGAAAAACTGTTTTTT
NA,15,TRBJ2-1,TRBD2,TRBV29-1,CSVGSGGSSYNEQFF,TGCAGCGTTGGATCGGGGGGGAGCTCCTACAATGAGCAGTTCTTC
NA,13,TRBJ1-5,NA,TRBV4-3,CASSQTRGQPQHF,TGCGCCAGCAGCCAAACCCGAGGCCAGCCCCAGCATTTT
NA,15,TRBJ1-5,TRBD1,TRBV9,CASSPTGGGNQPQHF,TGTGCCAGCAGCCCGACAGGGGGCGGAAATCAGCCCCAGCATTTT
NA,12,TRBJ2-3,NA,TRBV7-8,CASSPGANTQYF,TGTGCCAGCAGCCCTGGGGCGAATACGCAGTATTTT
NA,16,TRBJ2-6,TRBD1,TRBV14,CASSARQGTGANVLTF,TGTGCCAGCAGCGCTCGACAGGGAACAGGGGCCAACGTCCTGACTTTC
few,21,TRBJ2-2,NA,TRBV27,CASSLSFIDFEGDPNTGELFF,TGTGCCAGCAGTTTATCGTTTATCGATTTCGAGGGGGACCCGAACACCGGGGAGCTGTTTTTT
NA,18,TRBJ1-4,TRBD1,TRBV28,CASSYPSGQGDFREKLFF,TGTGCCAGCAGTTACCCCTCGGGACAGGGGGACTTCAGGGAAAAACTGTTTTTT
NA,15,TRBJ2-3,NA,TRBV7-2,CASSLAGGRTDTQYF,TGTGCCAGCAGCTTAGCTGGCGGCCGCACAGATACGCAGTATTTT
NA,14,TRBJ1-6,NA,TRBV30,CAWGERTSNSPLHF,TGTGCCTGGGGCGAAAGGACATCTAATTCACCCCTCCACTTT
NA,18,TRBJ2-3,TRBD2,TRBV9,CASSPKPSAGGLTDTQYF,TGTGCCAGCAGCCCAAAACCCTCAGCGGGGGGGCTCACAGATACGCAGTATTTT
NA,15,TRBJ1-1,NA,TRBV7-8,CASSLVQGSRTEAFF,TGTGCCAGCAGCTTAGTACAGGGTTCTCGGACTGAAGCTTTCTTT
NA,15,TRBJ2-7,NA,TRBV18,CASSPLETVENEQYF,TGTGCCAGCTCACCACTTGAGACAGTCGAAAACGAGCAGTACTTC
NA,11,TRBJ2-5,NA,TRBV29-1,CSVTREETQYF,TGCAGCGTAACCAGGGAAGAGACCCAGTACTTC
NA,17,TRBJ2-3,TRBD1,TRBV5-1,CASSFTDRGTGTDTQYF,TGCGCCAGCAGCTTCACGGACAGGGGGACTGGCACAGATACGCAGTATTTT
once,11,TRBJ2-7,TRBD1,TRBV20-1,CSARQGYEQYF,TGCAGTGCCAGACAGGGCTACGAGCAGTACTTC
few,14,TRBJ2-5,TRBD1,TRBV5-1,CASSLGTGMETQYF,TGCGCCAGCAGCTTGGGGACAGGGATGGAGACCCAGTACTTC
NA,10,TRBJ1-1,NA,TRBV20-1,CREGNTEAFF,TGCCGGGAGGGGAACACTGAAGCTTTCTTT
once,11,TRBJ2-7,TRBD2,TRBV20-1,CSASGGYEQYF,TGCAGTGCTAGCGGGGGGTACGAGCAGTACTTC
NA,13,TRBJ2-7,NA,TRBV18,CASSRTAGSEQYF,TGTGCCAGCTCACGAACCGCAGGAAGCGAGCAGTACTTC
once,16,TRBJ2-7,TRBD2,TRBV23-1,CALTGLGTSASYEQYF,TGCGCACTGACAGGGCTCGGGACTAGCGCCTCCTACGAGCAGTACTTC
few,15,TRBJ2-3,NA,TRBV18,CASSPRQGGTDTQYF,TGTGCCAGCTCACCACGGCAGGGGGGAACAGATACGCAGTATTTT
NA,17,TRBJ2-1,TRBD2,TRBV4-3,CASSQDTSGFLRNEQFF,TGCGCCAGCAGCCAAGATACTAGCGGGTTTCTTAGGAATGAGCAGTTCTTC
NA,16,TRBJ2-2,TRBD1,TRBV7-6,CASQQGTNANTGELFF,TGTGCCAGCCAACAGGGGACCAACGCGAACACCGGGGAGCTGTTTTTT
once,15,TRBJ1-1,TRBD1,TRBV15,CATSREDRDYTEAFF,TGTGCCACCAGCAGGGAGGACAGGGATTACACTGAAGCTTTCTTT
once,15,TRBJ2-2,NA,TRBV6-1,CASSGKTAPTGELFF,TGTGCCAGCAGTGGGAAGACAGCCCCTACCGGGGAGCTGTTTTTT
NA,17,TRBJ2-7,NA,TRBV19,CASSIGTQGTSSYEQYF,TGTGCCAGTAGTATAGGAACCCAGGGGACGAGCTCCTACGAGCAGTACTTC
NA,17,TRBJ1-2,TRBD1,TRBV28,CASSSEYMVGQGGGYTF,TGTGCCAGCAGTTCAGAGTATATGGTGGGTCAGGGGGGCGGCTACACCTTC
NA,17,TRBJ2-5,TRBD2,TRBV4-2,CASSQTLGQRGQETQYF,TGTGCCAGCAGCCAAACCCTGGGCCAGCGGGGACAAGAGACCCAGTACTTC
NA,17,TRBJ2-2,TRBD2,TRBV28,CASRRSGLAGKIGELFF,TGTGCCAGCAGGCGATCGGGACTAGCGGGAAAGATCGGGGAGCTGTTTTTT
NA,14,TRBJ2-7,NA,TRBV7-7,CASSPGTNSYEQYF,TGTGCTAGCAGCCCCGGGACAAATTCCTACGAGCAGTACTTC
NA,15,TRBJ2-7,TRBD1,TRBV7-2,CASSQTGDYPYEQYF,TGTGCCAGCAGCCAGACAGGGGATTACCCCTACGAGCAGTACTTC
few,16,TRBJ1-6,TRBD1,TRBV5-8,CASSLSRDRDNSPLHF,TGTGCCAGCAGCTTGTCCCGGGACAGGGATAATTCACCCCTCCACTTT
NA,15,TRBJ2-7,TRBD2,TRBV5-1,CASSPLAGDSYEQYF,TGCGCCAGCAGCCCACTAGCGGGTGACTCCTACGAGCAGTACTTC
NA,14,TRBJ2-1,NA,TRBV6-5,CASSEWGSYNEQFF,TGTGCCAGCAGTGAATGGGGCAGCTACAATGAGCAGTTCTTC
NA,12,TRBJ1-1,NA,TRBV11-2,CASSALNTEAFF,TGTGCCAGCAGCGCGTTAAACACTGAAGCTTTCTTT
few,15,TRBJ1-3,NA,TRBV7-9,CASSTTVSAGNTIYF,TGTGCCAGCAGCACCACCGTGAGCGCTGGAAACACCATATATTTT
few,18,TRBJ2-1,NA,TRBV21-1,CASSKRDRAISSYNEQFF,TGTGCCAGCAGCAAACGGGACAGGGCGATATCCTCCTACAATGAGCAGTTCTTC
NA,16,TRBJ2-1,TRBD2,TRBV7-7,CASSQGLAGGYNEQFF,TGTGCTAGCAGCCAAGGGCTAGCGGGAGGTTACAATGAGCAGTTCTTC
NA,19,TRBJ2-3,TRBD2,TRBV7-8,CASSLRGTSGTLSTDTQYF,TGTGCCAGCAGCTTGCGAGGGACTAGCGGGACCCTTAGCACAGATACGCAGTATTTT
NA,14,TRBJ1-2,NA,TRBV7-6,CASTPDGGGDGYTF,TGTGCCAGCACCCCCGATGGGGGGGGCGATGGCTACACCTTC
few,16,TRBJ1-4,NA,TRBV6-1,CASSGLLSSGNEKLFF,TGTGCCAGCAGTGGCCTATTATCGTCCGGTAATGAAAAACTGTTTTTT
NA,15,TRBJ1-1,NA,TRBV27,CASLPQGFISTEAFF,TGTGCCAGCCTGCCGCAGGGGTTCATAAGCACTGAAGCTTTCTTT